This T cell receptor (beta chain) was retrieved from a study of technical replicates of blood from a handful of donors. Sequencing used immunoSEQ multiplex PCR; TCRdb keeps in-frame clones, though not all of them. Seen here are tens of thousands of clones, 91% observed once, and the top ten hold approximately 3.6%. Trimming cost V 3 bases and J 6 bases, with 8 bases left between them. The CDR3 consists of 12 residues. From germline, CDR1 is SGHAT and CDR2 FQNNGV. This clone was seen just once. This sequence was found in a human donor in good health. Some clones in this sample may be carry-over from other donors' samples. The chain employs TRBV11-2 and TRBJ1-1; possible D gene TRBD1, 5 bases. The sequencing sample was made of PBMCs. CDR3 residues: CASSLAGAEAFF. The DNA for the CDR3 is TGTGCCAGCAGCTTGGCGGGGGCTGAAGCTTTCTTT.